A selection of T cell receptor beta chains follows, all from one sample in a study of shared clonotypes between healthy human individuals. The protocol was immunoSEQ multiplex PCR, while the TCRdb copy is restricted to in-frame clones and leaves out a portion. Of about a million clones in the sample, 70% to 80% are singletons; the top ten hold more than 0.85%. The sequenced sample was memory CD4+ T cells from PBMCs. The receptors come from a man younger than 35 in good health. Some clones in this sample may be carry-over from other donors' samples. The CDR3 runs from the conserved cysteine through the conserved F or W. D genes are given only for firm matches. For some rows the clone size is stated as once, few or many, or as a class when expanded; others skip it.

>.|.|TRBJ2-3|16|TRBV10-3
TGTGCCATCAGTGAATCCCGGGGGCGAGGAACAGATACGCAGTATTTT
CAISESRGRGTDTQYF
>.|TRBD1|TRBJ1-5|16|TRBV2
TGTGCCAGCAGTGGACAGGGTACGGGCTTTAATCAGCCCCAGCATTTT
CASSGQGTGFNQPQHF
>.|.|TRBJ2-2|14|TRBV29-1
TGCAGCGTTGTCGTGAGACAGAACACCGGGGAGCTGTTTTTT
CSVVVRQNTGELFF
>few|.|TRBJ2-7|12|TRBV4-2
TGTGCCAGCAGCCAGGGCGGTTACGAGCAGTACTTC
CASSQGGYEQYF
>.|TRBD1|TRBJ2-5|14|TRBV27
TGTGCCAGCAGTGCCGGGGACAGACAAGAGACCCAGTACTTC
CASSAGDRQETQYF
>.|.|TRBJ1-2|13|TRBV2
TGTGCCAGCACCTCGGACAGCGACTATGGCTACACCTTC
CASTSDSDYGYTF
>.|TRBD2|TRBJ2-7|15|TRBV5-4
TGTGCCAGCAGCCAAGACCGGACTAGCTACGGCGAGCAGTACTTC
CASSQDRTSYGEQYF
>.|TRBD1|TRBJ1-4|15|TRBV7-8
TGTGCCAGCAGTCCCTACGGGACAGAGAATGAAAAACTGTTTTTT
CASSPYGTENEKLFF
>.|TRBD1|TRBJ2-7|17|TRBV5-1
TGCGCCAGCAGCTTGAATTACGCGACAGGGGGCGTTTACGAGCAGTACTTC
CASSLNYATGGVYEQYF
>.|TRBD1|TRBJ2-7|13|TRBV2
TGTGCCAGCACAAAGACAGGGAATGCCGAGCAGTACTTC
CASTKTGNAEQYF
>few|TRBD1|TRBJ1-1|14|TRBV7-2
TGTGCCAGCAGCGGACAGGGGCCAGGCACTGAAGCTTTCTTT
CASSGQGPGTEAFF
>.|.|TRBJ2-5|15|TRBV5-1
TGCGCCAGCAGAATTGGGGGTACGGGGGAAGAGACCCAGTACTTC
CASRIGGTGEETQYF
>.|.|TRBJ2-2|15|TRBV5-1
TGCGCCAGCAGCTTGACAGCGAATTCCGCCGGGGAGCTGTTTTTT
CASSLTANSAGELFF
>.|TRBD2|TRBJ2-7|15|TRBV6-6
TGTGCCAGCAGGCTTCGCCGGGGGGAGGGCCGCGAGCAGTACTTC
CASRLRRGEGREQYF